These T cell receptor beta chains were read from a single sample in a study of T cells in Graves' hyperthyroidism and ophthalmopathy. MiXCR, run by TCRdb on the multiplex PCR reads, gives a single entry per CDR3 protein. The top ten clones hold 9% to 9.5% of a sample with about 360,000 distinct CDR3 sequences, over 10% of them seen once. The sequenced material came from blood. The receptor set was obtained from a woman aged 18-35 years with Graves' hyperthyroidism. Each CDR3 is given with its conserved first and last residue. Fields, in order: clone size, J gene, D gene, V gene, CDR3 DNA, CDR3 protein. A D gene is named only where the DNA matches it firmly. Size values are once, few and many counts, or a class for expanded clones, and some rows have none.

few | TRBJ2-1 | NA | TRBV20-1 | TGCAGTGCTAGAGAATTGGAATGGAGAGCCTACAATGAGCAGTTCTTC | CSARELEWRAYNEQFF
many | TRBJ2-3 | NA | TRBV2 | TGTGCCAGCAATCTAGATACGCAGTATTTT | CASNLDTQYF
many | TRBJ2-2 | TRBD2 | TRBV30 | TGTGCCTGGAATAGCGGGGCGAACACCGGGGAGCTGTTTTTT | CAWNSGANTGELFF
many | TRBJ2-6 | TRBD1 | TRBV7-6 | TGTGCCAGCAGCTTCCGGGACAGGAGGATCTCTGGGGCCAACGTCCTGACTTTC | CASSFRDRRISGANVLTF
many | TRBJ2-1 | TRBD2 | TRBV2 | TGTGCCAGCAGTGAAGCAGCGGGGGGCCAGAATGAGCAGTTCTTC | CASSEAAGGQNEQFF
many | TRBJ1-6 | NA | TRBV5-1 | TGCGCCAGCAGCCCAACCGACAGGAGGGGGATATCACCCCTCCACTTT | CASSPTDRRGISPLHF
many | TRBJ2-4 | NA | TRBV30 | TGTGCCTGGTCGACCCTTGAGGACATTCAGTACTTC | CAWSTLEDIQYF
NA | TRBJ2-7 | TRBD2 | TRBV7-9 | TGTGCCAGCAGCCTTCGGACTAGCGGACACTACGAGCAGTACTTC | CASSLRTSGHYEQYF
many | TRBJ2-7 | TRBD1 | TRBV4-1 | TGCGCCAGCAGCCGAACCGACAGGGAAGCCTACGAGCAGTACTTC | CASSRTDREAYEQYF
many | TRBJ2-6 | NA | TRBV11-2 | TGTGCCAGCAGCTATCTAAAGGGAGTTGGGGCCAACGTCCTGACTTTC | CASSYLKGVGANVLTF
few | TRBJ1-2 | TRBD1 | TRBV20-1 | TGCAGTGCTAGGGCCACCGTGGGACAGAACAACTATGGCTACACCTTC | CSARATVGQNNYGYTF
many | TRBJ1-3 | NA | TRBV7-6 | TGTGCCAGCAGCTTAGTTATAGGAGGAAGCTCTGGAAACACCATATATTTT | CASSLVIGGSSGNTIYF
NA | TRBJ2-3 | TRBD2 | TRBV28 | TGTGCCAGCAGTCAATTAGCGGGGAGCGGCACAGATACGCAGTATTTT | CASSQLAGSGTDTQYF
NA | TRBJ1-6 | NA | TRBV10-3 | TGTGCCATCAGTGAACTAGTTCATTCACCCCTCCACTTT | CAISELVHSPLHF
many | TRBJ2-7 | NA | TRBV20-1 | TGCAGTGCTAGAGGGGAAACCTACGAGCAGTACTTC | CSARGETYEQYF
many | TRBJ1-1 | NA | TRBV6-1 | TGTGCCAGCAGTGAACCGGGACGGACTCTTTCGGCTGAAGCTTTCTTT | CASSEPGRTLSAEAFF
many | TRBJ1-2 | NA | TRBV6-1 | TGTGCCAGCAGTCCCGCAGGGCCCTATGGCTACACCTTC | CASSPAGPYGYTF
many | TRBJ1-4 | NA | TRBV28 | TGTGCCAGCAGCGATGAAAAACTGTTTTTT | CASSDEKLFF
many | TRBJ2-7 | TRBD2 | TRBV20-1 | TGCAGTGCTAGAGATCCGACTAGCGGAACCTACGAGCAGTACTTC | CSARDPTSGTYEQYF
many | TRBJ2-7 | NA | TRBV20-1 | TGCAGTGCTAGAGATCCCCGGACTAACTCCTACGAGCAGTACTTC | CSARDPRTNSYEQYF
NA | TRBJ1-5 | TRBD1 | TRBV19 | TGTGCCAGTAGTATAGGCAGGGGGTCATCTAATCAGCCCCAGCATTTT | CASSIGRGSSNQPQHF
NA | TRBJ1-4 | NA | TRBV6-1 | TGTGCCAGCAGCCACGGGACCCCCAGGGAAAAACTGTTTTTT | CASSHGTPREKLFF
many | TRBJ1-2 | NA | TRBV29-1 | TGCAGCGTCGGACCCTTGACGGATGGCACCTTC | CSVGPLTDGTF
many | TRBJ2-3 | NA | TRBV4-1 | TGCGCCAGCAGCCCTCCGGCGCCGTACACAGATACGCAGTATTTT | CASSPPAPYTDTQYF
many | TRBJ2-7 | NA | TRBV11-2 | TGTGCCAGCAGCCCCAACCAGGGGGGAGGAACCGAGCAGTACTTC | CASSPNQGGGTEQYF
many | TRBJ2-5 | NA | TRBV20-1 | TGCAGTGCTAGGGCGAGAGAAGAGACCCAGTACTTC | CSARAREETQYF
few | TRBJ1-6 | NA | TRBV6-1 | TGTGCCATCCCAGGGAAGGATTCCTATAATTCACCCCTCCACTTT | CAIPGKDSYNSPLHF
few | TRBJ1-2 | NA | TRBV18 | TGTGCCAGCTCAGTCAGGGCGTACACTACTACGGACTATGGCTACACCTTC | CASSVRAYTTTDYGYTF
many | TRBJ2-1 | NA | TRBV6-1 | TGTGCCAGCACATTCGACCTAGGCGGCTTCGGGCCTCGGAATGAGCAGTTCTTC | CASTFDLGGFGPRNEQFF
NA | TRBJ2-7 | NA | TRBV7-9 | TGTGCCAGCAGCGAGGGACCGGAGATCTACGAGCAGTACTTC | CASSEGPEIYEQYF
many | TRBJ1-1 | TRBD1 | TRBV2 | TGTGCCTCCGTCCGGGACAGGGGACGGACTGAAGCTTTCTTT | CASVRDRGRTEAFF
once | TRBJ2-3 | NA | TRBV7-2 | TGTGCCAGCAGCTTAGCGGGAGGCCAGCGTGATACGCAGTATTTT | CASSLAGGQRDTQYF
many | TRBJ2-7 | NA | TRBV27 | TGTGCCAGCAGCCCCGACACGGGACAAAACTACGAGCAGTACTTC | CASSPDTGQNYEQYF
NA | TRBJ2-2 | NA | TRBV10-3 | TGTGCCATCAGTCCCGGGCCACAAATTCTACCAACCGGGGAGCTGTTTTTT | CAISPGPQILPTGELFF
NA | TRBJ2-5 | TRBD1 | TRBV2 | TGTGCCATCAGTGGACAGGTCGGAGAGACCCAGCACTTC | CAISGQVGETQHF
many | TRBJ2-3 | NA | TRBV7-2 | TGTGCCAGCAGCTTAGTGCGGGCCTATAGGGATACGCAGTATTTT | CASSLVRAYRDTQYF
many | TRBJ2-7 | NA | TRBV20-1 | TGCAGTGCTAGCGCGACAGCCTACGAGCAGTACTTC | CSASATAYEQYF
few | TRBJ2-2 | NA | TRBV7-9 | TGTGCCAGCAGCGCTGGGGGAGTCGGGGAGCTGTTTTTT | CASSAGGVGELFF